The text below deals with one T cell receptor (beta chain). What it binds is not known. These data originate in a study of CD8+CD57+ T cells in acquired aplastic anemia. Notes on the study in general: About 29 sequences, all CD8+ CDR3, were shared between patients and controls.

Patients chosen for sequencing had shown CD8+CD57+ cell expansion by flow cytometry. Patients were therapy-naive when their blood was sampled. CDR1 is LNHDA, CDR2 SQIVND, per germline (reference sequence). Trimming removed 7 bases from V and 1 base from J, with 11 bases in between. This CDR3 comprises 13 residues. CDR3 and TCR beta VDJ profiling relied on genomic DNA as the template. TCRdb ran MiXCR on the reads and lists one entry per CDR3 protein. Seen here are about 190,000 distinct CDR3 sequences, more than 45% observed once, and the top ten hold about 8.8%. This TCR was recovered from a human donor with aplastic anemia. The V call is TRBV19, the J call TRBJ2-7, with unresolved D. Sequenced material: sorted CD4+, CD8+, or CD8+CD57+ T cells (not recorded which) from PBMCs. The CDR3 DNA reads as TGTGCCAGTAAGGCGGAATCGTCCTACGAGCAGTACTTC. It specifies CASKAESSYEQYF.